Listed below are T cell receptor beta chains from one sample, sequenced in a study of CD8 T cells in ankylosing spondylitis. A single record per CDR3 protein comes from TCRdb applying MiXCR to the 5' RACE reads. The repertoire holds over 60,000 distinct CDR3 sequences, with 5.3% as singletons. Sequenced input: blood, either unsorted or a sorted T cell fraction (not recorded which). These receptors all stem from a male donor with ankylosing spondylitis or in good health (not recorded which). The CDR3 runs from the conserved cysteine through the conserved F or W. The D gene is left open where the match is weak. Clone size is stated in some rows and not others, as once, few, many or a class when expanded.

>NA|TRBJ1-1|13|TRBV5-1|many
CASSLGTNTEAFF
TGCGCCAGCAGCTTGGGCACGAACACTGAAGCTTTCTTT
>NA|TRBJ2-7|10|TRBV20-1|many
CSATLYEQYF
TGCAGTGCCACCCTCTACGAGCAGTACTTC
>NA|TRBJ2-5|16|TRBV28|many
CASSLLGTGIQETQYF
TGTGCCAGCAGTTTACTCGGGACGGGTATCCAAGAGACCCAGTACTTC
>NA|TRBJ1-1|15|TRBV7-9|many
CASSLVAGANTEAFF
TGTGCCAGCAGCTTAGTTGCTGGGGCGAACACTGAAGCTTTCTTT
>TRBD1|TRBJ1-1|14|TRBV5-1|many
CASSLAGGGTEAFF
TGCGCCAGCAGCTTGGCAGGGGGGGGAACTGAAGCTTTCTTT
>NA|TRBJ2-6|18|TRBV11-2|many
CASSLLGSKVAGANVLTF
TGTGCCAGCAGCTTATTGGGGAGTAAAGTAGCTGGGGCCAACGTCCTGACTTTC
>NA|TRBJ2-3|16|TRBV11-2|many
CASTMAGGDLSRTQYF
TGTGCCAGCACCATGGCGGGCGGGGACTTGAGTCGTACGCAGTATTTT
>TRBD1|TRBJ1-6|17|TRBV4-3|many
CASSPTWGQGRDSPLHF
TGCGCCAGCAGCCCGACCTGGGGACAGGGGAGGGATTCACCCCTCCACTTT
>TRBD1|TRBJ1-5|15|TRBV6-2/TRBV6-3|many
CASSYGTGGYQPQHF
TGTGCCAGCAGTTACGGGACAGGGGGCTATCAGCCCCAGCATTTT
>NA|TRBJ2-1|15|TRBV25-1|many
CASSEFLGSYNEQFF
TGTGCCAGCAGTGAATTTCTAGGGTCCTACAATGAGCAGTTCTTC
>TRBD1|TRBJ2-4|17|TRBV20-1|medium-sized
CSAPGTEGFLAKNIQYF
TGCAGTGCTCCCGGGACAGAGGGATTCCTAGCCAAAAACATTCAGTACTTC
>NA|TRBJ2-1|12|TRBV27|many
CASSFSQGLKFF
TGTGCCAGCAGTTTTTCTCAGGGCCTTAAGTTCTTC
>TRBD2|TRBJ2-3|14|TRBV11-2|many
CASSYLAGADTQYF
TGTGCCAGCAGCTACCTAGCGGGGGCAGATACGCAGTATTTT
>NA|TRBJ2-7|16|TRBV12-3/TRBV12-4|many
CASSLGRGSLTYEQYF
TGTGCCAGCAGTTTAGGAAGGGGCTCCCTAACCTACGAGCAGTACTTC
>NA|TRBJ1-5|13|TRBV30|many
CAWSVGNNQPQHF
TGTGCCTGGAGTGTAGGGAATAATCAGCCCCAGCATTTT
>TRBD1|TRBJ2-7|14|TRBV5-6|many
CASSEQGSTYEQYF
TGTGCCAGCAGCGAACAGGGGTCTACCTACGAGCAGTACTTC
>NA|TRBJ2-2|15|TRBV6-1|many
CASRESGAKTGELFF
TGTGCCAGCAGAGAAAGCGGAGCTAAGACCGGGGAGCTGTTTTTT
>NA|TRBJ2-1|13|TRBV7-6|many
CASTPSGFGEQFF
TGTGCCAGCACCCCCTCGGGTTTCGGTGAGCAGTTCTTC
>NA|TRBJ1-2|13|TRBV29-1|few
CSVALTGNYGYTF
TGCAGCGTTGCCCTTACCGGCAACTATGGCTACACCTTC
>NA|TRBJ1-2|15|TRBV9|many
CASSPPSSGLNGYTF
TGTGCCAGCAGCCCGCCCAGCAGTGGCCTCAATGGCTACACCTTC
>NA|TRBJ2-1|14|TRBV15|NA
CATSRVQGGNEQFF
TGTGCCACCAGCAGAGTTCAGGGCGGCAATGAGCAGTTCTTC
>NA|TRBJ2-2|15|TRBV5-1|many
CASSTGRGNTGELFF
TGCGCCAGCAGCACCGGACGGGGAAACACCGGGGAGCTGTTTTTT
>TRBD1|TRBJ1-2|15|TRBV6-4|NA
CASSDRDRGLDGYTF
TGTGCCAGCAGTGACCGGGACAGGGGGTTGGATGGCTACACCTTC
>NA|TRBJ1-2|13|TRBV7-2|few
CASSDTTEGGYTF
TGTGCCAGCAGCGATACAACCGAAGGGGGCTACACCTTC
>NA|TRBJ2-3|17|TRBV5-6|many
CASSSLIKVGDTDTQYF
TGTGCCAGCAGCTCCCTGATTAAGGTTGGGGACACAGATACGCAGTATTTT
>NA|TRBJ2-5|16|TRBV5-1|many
CASSLVPSTQQETQYF
TGCGCCAGCAGCTTGGTCCCTAGTACTCAACAAGAGACCCAGTACTTC
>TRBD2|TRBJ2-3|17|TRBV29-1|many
CSVGPLPGTSRTDTQYF
TGCAGCGTTGGCCCCCTCCCCGGGACTAGTAGAACAGATACGCAGTATTTT
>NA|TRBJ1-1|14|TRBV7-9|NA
CASSSGNGGARAFF
TGTGCCAGCAGCTCGGGTAACGGGGGCGCAAGGGCTTTCTTT